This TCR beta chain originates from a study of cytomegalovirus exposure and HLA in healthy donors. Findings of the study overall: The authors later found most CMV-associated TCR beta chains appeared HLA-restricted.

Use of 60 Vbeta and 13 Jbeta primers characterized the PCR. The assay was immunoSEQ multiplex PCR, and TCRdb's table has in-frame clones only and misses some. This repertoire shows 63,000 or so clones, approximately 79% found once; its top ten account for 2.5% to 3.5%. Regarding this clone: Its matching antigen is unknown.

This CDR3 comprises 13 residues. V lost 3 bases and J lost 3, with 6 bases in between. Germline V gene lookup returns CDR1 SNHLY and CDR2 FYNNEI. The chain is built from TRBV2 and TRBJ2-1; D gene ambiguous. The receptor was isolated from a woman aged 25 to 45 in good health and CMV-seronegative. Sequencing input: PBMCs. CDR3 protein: CASSEAVYNEQFF. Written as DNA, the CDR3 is TGTGCCAGCAGTGAGGCTGTCTACAATGAGCAGTTCTTC.